This T cell receptor beta chain was recovered during a study of T cells after yellow fever vaccination. The CDR3 is 16 residues long. Trimming cost V 7 bases and J 1 base, with 19 bases left between them. A single record per CDR3 protein comes from TCRdb applying MiXCR to the 5' RACE reads. In the table there are 510,000 or so distinct CDR3 sequences, 15% to 20% of which are singletons. Study-wide results and limits: Secondary responses were weaker yet peaked faster, day 5 versus 15.

A few counts support this clonotype. Its specificity is unknown. The chain has TRBV12-3 or TRBV12-4 and TRBJ2-5, with D maybe TRBD1 (6 bases). The input for sequencing was PBMCs, taken 15 days after the yellow fever booster vaccination. The TCR originated in a young man who received the YFV17D yellow fever vaccine. The CDR3 sequence is CASTPPRIGGQETQYF. CDR3 nucleotides: TGTGCCAGCACACCCCCGCGCATAGGGGGCCAAGAGACCCAGTACTTC.